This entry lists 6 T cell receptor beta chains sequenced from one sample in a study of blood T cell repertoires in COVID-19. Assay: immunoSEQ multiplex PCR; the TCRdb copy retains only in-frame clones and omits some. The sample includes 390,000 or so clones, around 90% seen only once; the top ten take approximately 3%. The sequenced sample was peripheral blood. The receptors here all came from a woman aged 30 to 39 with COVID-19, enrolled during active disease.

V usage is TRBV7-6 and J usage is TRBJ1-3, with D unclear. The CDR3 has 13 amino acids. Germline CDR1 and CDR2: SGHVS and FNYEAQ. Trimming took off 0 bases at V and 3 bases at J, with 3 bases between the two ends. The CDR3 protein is CASSLALGNTIYF. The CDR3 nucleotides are TGTGCCAGCAGCTTAGCTCTTGGAAACACCATATATTTT. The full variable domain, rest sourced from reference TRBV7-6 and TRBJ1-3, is GAGVSQSPRYKVTKRGQDVALRCDPISGHVSLYWYRQALGQGPEFLTYFNYEAQQDKSGLPNDRFSAERPEGSISTLTIQRTEQRDSAMYRCASSLALGNTIYFGEGSWLTVV.

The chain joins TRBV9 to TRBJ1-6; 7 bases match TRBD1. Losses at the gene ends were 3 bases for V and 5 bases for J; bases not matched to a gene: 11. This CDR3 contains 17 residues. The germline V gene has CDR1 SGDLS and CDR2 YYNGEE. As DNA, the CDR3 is TGTGCCAGCAGCGGGAAAGGGGGGACAGCGCATAATTCACCCCTCCACTTT. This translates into CASSGKGGTAHNSPLHF.

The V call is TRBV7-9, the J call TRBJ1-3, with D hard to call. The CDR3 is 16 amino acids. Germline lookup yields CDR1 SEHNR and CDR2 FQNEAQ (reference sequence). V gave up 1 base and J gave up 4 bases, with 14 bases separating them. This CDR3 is CASSLGFLARGNTIYF. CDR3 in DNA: TGTGCCAGCAGCTTAGGATTTTTGGCTCGCGGAAACACCATATATTTT.

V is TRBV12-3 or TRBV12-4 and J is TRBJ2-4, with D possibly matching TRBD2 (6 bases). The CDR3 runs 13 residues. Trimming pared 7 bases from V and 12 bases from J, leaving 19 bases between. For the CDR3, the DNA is TGTGCCAGCAACGAAGCGGGCCCCTCCCCTCAGTACTTC. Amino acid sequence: CASNEAGPSPQYF.

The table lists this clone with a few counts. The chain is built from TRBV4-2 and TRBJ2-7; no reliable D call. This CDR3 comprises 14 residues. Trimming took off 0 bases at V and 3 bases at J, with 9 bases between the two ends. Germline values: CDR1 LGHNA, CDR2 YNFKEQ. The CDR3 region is CASSQEALYYEQYF. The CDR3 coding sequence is TGTGCCAGCAGCCAAGAGGCCCTGTACTACGAGCAGTACTTC.

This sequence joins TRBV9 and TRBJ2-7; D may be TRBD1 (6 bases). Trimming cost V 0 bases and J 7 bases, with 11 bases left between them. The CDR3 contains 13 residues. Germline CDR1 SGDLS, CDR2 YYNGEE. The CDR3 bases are TGTGCCAGCAGCGTAGAACAGGGCTGGGAGCAGTACTTC. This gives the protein CASSVEQGWEQYF.